This T cell receptor beta chain was identified in a study of shared clonotypes between healthy human individuals. Study observations and caveats: The authors expected sequencing depth to affect clonotype sharing among donors. Sorted-subset sequencing, rarefaction showed, was incomplete despite large depth. Relative to their counterparts shared across all four donors, non-shared clonotypes exhibited diminished generation probabilities.

At deep level, the assay was performed. Profiled with immunoSEQ multiplex PCR; TCRdb holds only in-frame clones, not every one. The table shows millions of clones, with about 94% occurring only once. CDR1 is MDHEN, CDR2 SYDVKM, per germline. Trimming stripped 5 bases from V and 7 bases from J, with 17 bases between. CDR3 size: 14 residues. On this clone itself: Its antigen is not known.

Naive CD8 cells, CD45RO-negative and positively selected for CCR7, excluded terminally differentiated effector memory CD45RA+ cells. The source is a man younger than 35 in good health. The chain recombines TRBV28 with TRBJ1-1; a possible D gene is TRBD1 (5 bases). What was sequenced was naive CD8+ T cells sorted from blood. The CDR3 sequence: CASSLRDTGVEAFF. The CDR3 DNA is TGTGCCAGCAGTCTGCGGGATACAGGAGTTGAAGCTTTCTTT.